What follows describes a single TCR beta chain. Its antigen remains unidentified. This sample is drawn from a study of T cell responses to AZD1222 COVID-19 vaccine. In the study overall: The analysis combined second doses at about 4 or about 12 weeks.

Trimming removed 0 bases at V and 1 base at J, with 9 bases between. Germline V gene data show CDR1 as SGDLS and CDR2 as YYNGEE. The CDR3 sequence is 15 residues long. Data came from immunoSEQ multiplex PCR; TCRdb stores just in-frame clones and leaves some out. Of over 150,000 clones in the sample, less than 95% were seen once. Overall study results and limits: No repertoire was sampled before or during the peak T cell response, only after it. Within unmutated variant regions lay the reported targets of nearly half of spike-specific TCRs. Rises in breadth and depth of Spike-specific TCRs came after two AZD1222 doses.

Here the sequenced sample was peripheral blood, taken on day 0 of AZD1222 vaccination. The TCR was taken from an adult in good health. The genes are TRBV9 and TRBJ2-3; D is possibly TRBD1 or TRBD2 (5 bases each). In nucleotides, the CDR3 is TGTGCCAGCAGCGTAGCGTGGGGACGCACAGATACGCAGTATTTT. It is translated as CASSVAWGRTDTQYF.